This T cell receptor (beta chain) stems from a study of shared clonotypes between healthy human individuals. In the study overall: There were three CD4 naive, three CD4 memory, two CD8 naive and one CD8 memory plates per donor. General observations from the study: Richness estimates generally favored naive over memory subsets. Clonotype sharing among donors likely depends on sequencing depth.

This clone was recorded once. What it binds is not known. The CDR3 covers 15 residues. Germline-derived CDR1 and CDR2 are GTSNPN and SVGIG (reference sequence). Trimming removed 1 base from V and 4 bases from J, with 14 bases in between. Sequencing used immunoSEQ multiplex PCR; TCRdb keeps in-frame clones, though not all of them. This table holds some 500,000 clones, 95% to 96% found once. V usage is TRBV30 and J usage is TRBJ2-1, with D perhaps assigned TRBD1 or TRBD2 (7 bases each). This TCR was recovered from a woman aged 25 to 39 in good health. Source material: naive CD4+ T cells sorted from blood. Regarding subset: CD45RA+ positively selected. The CDR3 loop is CAWSGPRGGYNEQFF. In DNA form, the CDR3 reads TGTGCCTGGAGTGGGCCCAGGGGGGGGTACAATGAGCAGTTCTTC.